Shown below are 9 T cell receptor beta chains from a single sample sequenced in a study of control samples from healthy donors and cancer patients. Repertoires were generated with immunoSEQ multiplex PCR, while TCRdb's copy carries only in-frame clones and drops some. This table has approximately 12,000 clones, approximately 93% appearing once. The sequenced sample consisted of PBMCs. The source is a man in his sixties or seventies with head and neck cancer.

This rearrangement joins TRBV18 to TRBJ1-1, with D tentatively TRBD1 (5 bases). Germline V gives CDR1 KGHSH, CDR2 LQKENI. V lost 4 bases and J lost 0, with 12 bases in between. This CDR3 is built from 15 residues. CDR3 residues: CASSQGQVMNTEAFF. The DNA for the CDR3 is TGTGCCAGCTCACAGGGGCAGGTCATGAACACTGAAGCTTTCTTT.

This clone was seen just once. The chain links TRBV7-9 to TRBJ1-4; tentative D call: TRBD1 (6 bases). CDR1 is SEHNR and CDR2 is FQNEAQ in the germline V gene (reference sequence). CDR3 length: 17 amino acids. Between the trimmed V and J ends, which lost 1 base and 0 bases, there was a span of 12 bases. The CDR3: CASSLGTDSATNEKLFF. For the CDR3, the DNA is TGTGCCAGCAGCTTAGGGACGGACAGTGCAACTAATGAAAAACTGTTTTTT.

The V gene is TRBV12-5, the J gene TRBJ2-7; D is possibly TRBD2 (6 bases). The germline V gene has CDR1 LGHNT and CDR2 FRNRAP. This CDR3 has 14 residues. Deletions cut 5 bases from V and 1 base from J, with 12 bases between. The CDR3 DNA sequence: TGTGCTAGTGGTCCCCGCGGGGCTTCCTACGAGCAGTACTTC. Encoded protein: CASGPRGASYEQYF.

This clone was seen more than once but under ten times. The chain combines TRBV11-2 with TRBJ2-4; 8 bases agree with TRBD2. V was clipped by 0 bases and J by 2 bases; unmatched bases: 3. Germline V CDR1 and CDR2: SGHAT, FQNNGV. The CDR3 is made up of 16 amino acids. CDR3 amino acids: CASSLDSGSTKNIQYF. In nucleotides, the CDR3 is TGTGCCAGCAGCTTAGACAGCGGGAGTACCAAAAACATTCAGTACTTC.

V gene TRBV10-3 combines with J gene TRBJ2-1; 9 bases fit TRBD2. The J segment lost 2 bases and the V segment lost 4 bases, leaving 9 bases of the junction unmatched. The CDR3 contains 17 residues. Germline V lookup: CDR1 ENHRY, CDR2 SYGVKD. As DNA, the CDR3 is TGTGCCATCAGTGCCAAGCGGGAGGTGACCCCCTACAATGAGCAGTTCTTC. It codes for CAISAKREVTPYNEQFF.

This chain links TRBV3-1 (or the pseudogene TRBV3-2) with TRBJ2-7, with D tentatively TRBD2 (5 bases). The CDR3 has 13 amino acids. In germline, CDR1 is LGHDT, CDR2 YNNKEL (reference sequence). Deletions cut 3 bases from V and 6 bases from J, with 12 bases between. Here the CDR3 DNA reads TGTGCCAGCAGCCACACAACTAGTCCCGAGCAGTACTTC. Amino acids: CASSHTTSPEQYF.

The rearrangement joins TRBV7-8 to TRBJ2-3; D is undetermined. The CDR3 runs 11 residues. Per the germline V gene, CDR1 is SGHVS and CDR2 is FQNEAQ. V dropped 6 bases and J dropped 4 bases, with 5 bases sitting between them. CDR3 in amino acids: CASSFSDTQYF. The CDR3 DNA reads as TGTGCCAGCAGTTTTTCAGATACGCAGTATTTT.

A remark on this clone: At the DNA level, this CDR3 is encoded by other sequences in the same sample as well. The chain links TRBV3-1 (or the pseudogene TRBV3-2) to TRBJ2-3, with 7 bases matching TRBD2. Per the germline V gene, CDR1 is LGHDT and CDR2 is YNNKEL (reference sequence). With V trimmed by 4 bases and J by 3 bases, 7 bases remained unmatched. The CDR3 runs to 15 residues. The CDR3 DNA reads TGTGCCAGCAGCCCACGGCTAGCGGTGACAGATACGCAGTATTTT. It translates to CASSPRLAVTDTQYF.

The genes are TRBV7-9 and TRBJ2-5, with 8 nucleotides matching TRBD2. The CDR3 has 15 residues. CDR1 and CDR2 (germline): SEHNR, FQNEAQ (reference sequence). The V and J ends lost 1 base and 5 bases, in that order; junction bases with no gene match: 6. The CDR3 reads CASSLEAGVTETQYF. In nucleotides, the CDR3 is TGTGCCAGCAGCTTAGAAGCGGGAGTAACGGAGACCCAGTACTTC. The full variable domain, with the rest looked up from reference TRBV7-9 and TRBJ2-5, is DTGVSQNPRHKITKRGQNVTFRCDPISEHNRLYWYRQTLGQGPEFLTYFQNEAQLEKSRLLSDRFSAERPKGSFSTLEIQRTEQGDSAMYLCASSLEAGVTETQYFGPGTRLLVL.